The 15 T cell receptor beta chains presented below share a single source sample, sequenced in a study of identical twins. A single record per CDR3 protein comes from TCRdb applying MiXCR to the 5' RACE reads. This sample has some 590,000 distinct CDR3 sequences, with roughly 9.5% found just once. A further study also used this sample, focusing on yellow fever vaccine responses in identical twins.

The specimen sequenced was PBMCs. These receptors all stem from a woman aged 18 to 35 in good health.

This clonotype was counted a few times. The gene calls are TRBV7-9 and TRBJ2-3; possible D gene TRBD2, 5 bases. The CDR3 sequence is 16 residues long. Germline CDR1 and CDR2: SEHNR and FQNEAQ (reference sequence). Trimming shortened V by 5 bases and J by 3 bases, and 18 bases separated the two germline ends. CDR3 nucleotides: TGTGCCAGCAGCCCCAGGACGGGGTATGGTACAGATACGCAGTATTTT. The encoded protein is CASSPRTGYGTDTQYF. Full variable domain (missing parts from reference TRBV7-9 and TRBJ2-3): DTGVSQNPRHKITKRGQNVTFRCDPISEHNRLYWYRQTLGQGPEFLTYFQNEAQLEKSRLLSDRFSAERPKGSFSTLEIQRTEQGDSAMYLCASSPRTGYGTDTQYFGPGTRLTVL.

There are many counts of this clonotype. The genes are TRBV4-1 and TRBJ2-2; tentative D call: TRBD2 (7 bases). The CDR3 has 14 residues. Trimming took off 3 bases at V and 7 bases at J, with 12 bases between the two ends. Germline lookup yields CDR1 MGHRA and CDR2 YSYEKL. The CDR3 here is CASSHRGGDGELFF. As DNA, the CDR3 is TGCGCCAGCAGCCATAGGGGGGGGGACGGGGAGCTGTTTTTT.

The rearrangement links TRBV27 to TRBJ2-7; D unclear. Per the germline V gene, CDR1 is MNHEY and CDR2 is SMNVEV (reference sequence). The CDR3 loop spans 16 amino acids. The V and J ends lost 6 bases and 0 bases respectively, with 18 bases between them. In nucleotides, the CDR3 is TGTGCCAGCAGCGAATCCCCAACTTTCAACTCCTACGAGCAGTACTTC. It yields the protein CASSESPTFNSYEQYF.

The V gene is TRBV7-2, the J gene TRBJ2-1; TRBD1 matches 7 bases. Germline CDR1 is SGHTA and CDR2 is FQGNSA. V shed 4 bases and J 3 bases; nucleotides not matched to a gene: 9. The CDR3 length is 16 residues. DNA of the CDR3: TGTGCCAGCAGCTCGTCCGGGACAGACCGCTACAATGAGCAGTTCTTC. Amino acids: CASSSSGTDRYNEQFF.

The chain is built from TRBV25-1 and TRBJ1-3, with D possibly matching TRBD1 (5 bases). CDR3 length: 15 amino acids. Germline CDR1 is MGHDK and CDR2 is SYGVNS. V was shortened by 0 bases and J by 4 bases, with 10 bases between the two germline ends. CDR3 sequence: CASSEYGGVGNTIYF. In DNA, the CDR3 is TGTGCCAGCAGTGAATATGGAGGGGTCGGAAACACCATATATTTT.

This clonotype has just a few counts. The chain uses TRBV20-1 and TRBJ2-3; the match to TRBD2 covers 9 bases. Germline V gene data show CDR1 as DFQATT and CDR2 as SNEGSKA (reference sequence). Unmatched junction bases numbered 6, after V lost 1 base and J lost 1 base. The CDR3 is 16 amino acids. The DNA of the CDR3 is TGCAGTGCTAGAGGGGTTAGCGGGAGAGGCACAGATACGCAGTATTTT. As protein: CSARGVSGRGTDTQYF.

This clonotype was seen ten or more times. The V gene is TRBV20-1, the J gene TRBJ2-3, with 11 bases aligning to TRBD2. The V segment lost 0 bases and the J segment 0 bases; nucleotides outside the gene matches: 5. Germline V gene sequence: CDR1 DFQATT, CDR2 SNEGSKA (reference sequence). CDR3 length equals 17 residues. The CDR3 reads CSARDSSGGASTDTQYF. The CDR3 DNA sequence: TGCAGTGCTAGAGATAGTAGCGGGGGGGCCAGCACAGATACGCAGTATTTT.

This clonotype was counted many times. The chain carries TRBV28 and TRBJ1-1; D is unresolved. This CDR3 contains 14 residues. Looked up from germline, CDR1 is MDHEN and CDR2 is SYDVKM. V lost 2 bases and J lost 4, with 11 bases in between. In DNA, the CDR3 is TGTGCCAGCAGTTTACCGACAAAGTTCACTGAAGCTTTCTTT. It encodes CASSLPTKFTEAFF.

The chain's CDR3 is CASSGGTSGFNEQFF. Here the CDR3 DNA reads TGTGCCAGCAGCGGAGGGACTAGCGGTTTCAATGAGCAGTTCTTC. This sequence joins TRBV7-9 and TRBJ2-1, with 11 bases matching TRBD2. The CDR3 length is 15 residues. Trimming took 5 bases from V and 6 from J; bases not matched to a gene: 6. Per the germline V gene, CDR1 is SEHNR and CDR2 is FQNEAQ (reference sequence).

The table lists this clonotype with many counts. The chain is built from TRBV29-1 and TRBJ2-7; D may match TRBD1 or TRBD2 (5 bases each). Trimming cost V 4 bases and J 3 bases, with 13 bases left between them. The CDR3 is made up of 13 amino acids. Per germline, CDR1 SQVTM and CDR2 ANQGSEA. In DNA, the CDR3 is TGCAGCGTTGTGAGGGGCCCCGACTACGAGCAGTACTTC. Its translation: CSVVRGPDYEQYF.

There are many counts of this clonotype. The CDR3 loop reads CASSYNLGTGGPGNEQFF. DNA for the CDR3: TGTGCCAGCAGTTACAACCTCGGGACGGGAGGGCCGGGGAATGAGCAGTTCTTC. The genes are TRBV6-2 or TRBV6-3 and TRBJ2-1, with 8 bases lining up with TRBD2. The germline V gene encodes CDR1 MNHEY and CDR2 SVGEGT. The CDR3 is 18 amino acids. J gave up 7 bases and V 2 bases, and 16 bases lay outside the gene matches.

The CDR3 DNA sequence: TGTGCCAGCAGCCAATTAGCGGGACGCTACAATGAGCAGTTCTTC. This codes for CASSQLAGRYNEQFF. The chain has TRBV11-2 and TRBJ2-1; 8 nucleotides agree with TRBD2. Unmatched junction bases numbered 6, after V lost 5 bases and J lost 3 bases. The CDR3 has 15 residues. Germline-derived CDR1 and CDR2 are SGHAT and FQNNGV.

The table lists this clonotype with a few counts. The chain is built from TRBV20-1 and TRBJ2-3; TRBD2 matches at 8 bases. Trimming removed 0 bases from V and 2 bases from J; junction bases left unmatched: 4. Germline values: CDR1 DFQATT, CDR2 SNEGSKA (reference sequence). The CDR3 sequence is 15 residues long. The CDR3 loop reads CSAREFGRATDTQYF. The CDR3 coding sequence is TGCAGTGCTAGAGAATTCGGGAGGGCCACAGATACGCAGTATTTT.

The chain joins TRBV30 to TRBJ2-2, with TRBD1 matching 7 bases. The CDR3 consists of 14 residues. Per germline, CDR1 GTSNPN and CDR2 SVGIG (reference sequence). The V and J ends lost 6 bases and 2 bases, in that order; junction bases with no gene match: 6. The CDR3 DNA is TGTGCCTGTGGGGACAGAAGAAACACCGGGGAGCTGTTTTTT. Its translation: CACGDRRNTGELFF.

There are a few counts of this clonotype. The chain uses TRBV11-1 and TRBJ2-4, with 11 bases aligning to TRBD2. The germline V gene encodes CDR1 SGHAT and CDR2 FQDESV (reference sequence). This CDR3 is built from 18 residues. V lost 5 bases and J lost 0; bases outside the gene matches: 9. The CDR3 region is CASSGTGLAEVAKNIQYF. The CDR3 DNA sequence: TGTGCCAGCAGCGGGACGGGACTAGCGGAAGTAGCCAAAAACATTCAGTACTTC.